This T cell receptor beta chain originates from a study of shared clonotypes between healthy human individuals. The length of the CDR3 is 12 residues. Germline-derived CDR1 and CDR2 are LNHNV and YYDKDF (reference sequence). V lost 0 bases and J 8 bases, leaving 6 bases between the germline ends. In the CD4+ fraction, cells were divided into CD45RA+ naive and CD45RA-negative memory subsets. A deep-level run was used for the assay. Every immunoSEQ plate was one replicate of a subset's evenly spread DNA. It was about 210 ng DNA, 31,000 or so T cell genomes, that sorted-subset replicate PCRs used. Repertoires were generated with immunoSEQ multiplex PCR, while TCRdb's copy carries only in-frame clones and drops some. This repertoire shows about 1.5 million clones, 95% to 99% found once; its top ten account for 0.4% to 0.45%.

The rearrangement links TRBV15 to TRBJ2-3; tentatively, D is TRBD2 (5 bases). The source is a man between 25 and 39 years old in good health. Material: naive CD4+ T cells sorted from blood. Subset: CD45RA+ positively selected. The CDR3 sequence: CATSRERVTQYF. Here the CDR3 DNA reads TGTGCCACCAGCAGAGAGCGGGTTACGCAGTATTTT.